This TCR beta chain was retrieved from a study of blood T cell repertoires in COVID-19. Study-wide background: Some COVID-19 samples were acute and others convalescent; all came from the United States, Italy and Spain. T cells, B-cell-depleted T cells, or PBMCs supplied cDNA or gDNA.

This clone has a handful of counts. The CDR3 is 15 amino acids. Germline V CDR1 and CDR2: MNHEY, SVGAGI. V was clipped by 5 bases and J by 1 base; unmatched bases: 3. Per the original methods: For nucleated cells, counts were estimated from reference gene primer amplification. Data came from immunoSEQ multiplex PCR; TCRdb stores just in-frame clones and leaves some out. D and trimming were read from the DNA, whereas the V and J calls and clone size are those reported in that table. The table shows tens of thousands of clones, with around 90% occurring only once. This TCR came from a woman aged 80 or over with acute or convalescent COVID-19. The chain links TRBV6-5 to TRBJ2-7; 12 positions match TRBD1. Sequences were obtained from peripheral blood. DNA for the CDR3: TGTGCCAGCAGTCGGGACAGGGGGCAATCCTACGAGCAGTACTTC. Its translation: CASSRDRGQSYEQYF.